Listed below are T cell receptor beta chains from one sample, sequenced in a study of regulatory T cells in long-lasting Graves disease. TCRdb analysed the multiplex PCR reads with MiXCR anew, one entry per CDR3 protein. The sample has approximately 300,000 distinct CDR3 sequences, 15% to 20% seen once. Sample: peripheral blood mononuclear cells (PBMCs), taken at new diagnosis, from a patient treated with antithyroid drugs. All receptors derive from a female donor with Graves disease. The CDR3 runs from the conserved cysteine through the conserved F or W. Each record gives: J gene, D gene, CDR3 length, V gene, clone size, CDR3 protein, CDR3 DNA. D genes are given only for firm matches. Size is omitted from some rows. Given values are once, few, many or a class for expanded clones.

j_gene: TRBJ2-3; d_gene: -; len: 11; v_gene: TRBV20-1; abundance: many; CDR3aa: CSVLGPDTQYF; CDR3nt: TGCAGTGTGTTGGGGCCCGATACGCAGTATTTT
j_gene: TRBJ1-2; d_gene: -; len: 16; v_gene: TRBV7-6; abundance: -; CDR3aa: CASSLGEWEGVYGYTF; CDR3nt: TGTGCCAGCAGCCTAGGGGAATGGGAGGGGGTCTATGGCTACACCTTC
j_gene: TRBJ2-6; d_gene: -; len: 15; v_gene: TRBV27; abundance: many; CDR3aa: CASKTPGSGANVLTF; CDR3nt: TGTGCCAGCAAGACTCCTGGCTCTGGGGCCAACGTCCTGACTTTC
j_gene: TRBJ2-7; d_gene: -; len: 13; v_gene: TRBV6-1; abundance: -; CDR3aa: CASMMTEDNEQYF; CDR3nt: TGTGCCAGCATGATGACTGAGGACAACGAGCAGTACTTC
j_gene: TRBJ2-2; d_gene: -; len: 13; v_gene: TRBV10-3; abundance: -; CDR3aa: CAIGEWNTGELFF; CDR3nt: TGTGCCATCGGTGAGTGGAACACCGGGGAGCTGTTTTTT
j_gene: TRBJ1-2; d_gene: TRBD1; len: 15; v_gene: TRBV5-7; abundance: -; CDR3aa: CASSYGTQGEDGYTF; CDR3nt: TGTGCCAGCAGTTACGGAACTCAGGGGGAAGATGGCTACACCTTC
j_gene: TRBJ2-1; d_gene: -; len: 15; v_gene: TRBV18; abundance: -; CDR3aa: CASSQGAGPFNEQFF; CDR3nt: TGTGCCAGCTCACAAGGGGCGGGACCCTTTAATGAGCAGTTCTTC
j_gene: TRBJ1-1; d_gene: -; len: 14; v_gene: TRBV28; abundance: few; CDR3aa: CASSLLTADTEAFF; CDR3nt: TGTGCCAGCAGTTTACTTACGGCGGACACTGAAGCTTTCTTT
j_gene: TRBJ1-5; d_gene: -; len: 14; v_gene: TRBV27; abundance: many; CDR3aa: CASSIQGDNQPQHF; CDR3nt: TGTGCCAGCAGTATACAGGGCGACAATCAGCCCCAGCATTTT
j_gene: TRBJ2-1; d_gene: -; len: 15; v_gene: TRBV20-1; abundance: -; CDR3aa: CSARDRGAANNEQFF; CDR3nt: TGCAGTGCTAGAGATCGGGGAGCGGCAAACAATGAGCAGTTCTTC
j_gene: TRBJ2-7; d_gene: TRBD1; len: 15; v_gene: TRBV11-3; abundance: -; CDR3aa: CASSDRDRASYEQYF; CDR3nt: TGTGCCAGTAGTGACCGGGACAGAGCTTCCTACGAGCAGTACTTC
j_gene: TRBJ1-5; d_gene: TRBD1; len: 14; v_gene: TRBV2; abundance: many; CDR3aa: CASSEGRGNQPQHF; CDR3nt: TGTGCCAGCAGTGAAGGCAGGGGGAATCAGCCCCAGCATTTT
j_gene: TRBJ2-5; d_gene: -; len: 13; v_gene: TRBV29-1; abundance: many; CDR3aa: CSVERDPGTAQYF; CDR3nt: TGCAGCGTTGAAAGGGACCCCGGAACGGCCCAGTACTTC
j_gene: TRBJ2-1; d_gene: TRBD2; len: 19; v_gene: TRBV6-5; abundance: few; CDR3aa: CASSYSGTSGHLTHNEQFF; CDR3nt: TGTGCCAGCAGTTACTCCGGGACTAGCGGACATCTGACGCACAATGAGCAGTTCTTC
j_gene: TRBJ2-3; d_gene: TRBD1; len: 14; v_gene: TRBV20-1; abundance: many; CDR3aa: CSARPGQGIDTQYF; CDR3nt: TGCAGTGCTAGACCGGGACAGGGCATAGATACGCAGTATTTT
j_gene: TRBJ2-3; d_gene: -; len: 14; v_gene: TRBV7-2; abundance: -; CDR3aa: CASSPAQGRDTQYF; CDR3nt: TGTGCCAGCAGCCCAGCCCAGGGGAGAGATACGCAGTATTTT
j_gene: TRBJ2-7; d_gene: -; len: 14; v_gene: TRBV10-3; abundance: once; CDR3aa: CAISEWQGSDEQYF; CDR3nt: TGTGCCATCAGTGAGTGGCAGGGGAGCGACGAGCAGTACTTT
j_gene: TRBJ2-1; d_gene: TRBD2; len: 15; v_gene: TRBV6-5; abundance: -; CDR3aa: CASSYSTSGRGEQFF; CDR3nt: TGTGCCAGCAGTTACTCGACTAGCGGGAGGGGCGAGCAGTTCTTC
j_gene: TRBJ1-1; d_gene: -; len: 15; v_gene: TRBV19; abundance: -; CDR3aa: CASTPWVRTDTEVFF; CDR3nt: TGTGCCAGTACCCCTTGGGTCCGGACAGACACTGAAGTTTTCTTT
j_gene: TRBJ2-3; d_gene: -; len: 13; v_gene: TRBV6-2/TRBV6-3; abundance: many; CDR3aa: CASSFPGAGTQYF; CDR3nt: TGTGCCAGCAGTTTTCCCGGAGCTGGTACGCAGTATTTT
j_gene: TRBJ1-1; d_gene: -; len: 14; v_gene: TRBV9; abundance: many; CDR3aa: CASSVAGVGTEAFF; CDR3nt: TGTGCCAGCAGCGTAGCGGGAGTTGGCACTGAAGCTTTCTTT
j_gene: TRBJ1-1; d_gene: -; len: 13; v_gene: TRBV28; abundance: many; CDR3aa: CASSLMGNTEAFF; CDR3nt: TGTGCCAGCAGTTTAATGGGGAACACTGAAGCTTTCTTT
j_gene: TRBJ2-2; d_gene: -; len: 16; v_gene: TRBV18; abundance: few; CDR3aa: CASSPSSASNTGELFF; CDR3nt: TGTGCCAGCTCACCTTCTAGCGCTTCGAACACCGGGGAGCTGTTTTTT
j_gene: TRBJ2-7; d_gene: TRBD2; len: 13; v_gene: TRBV12-3/TRBV12-4; abundance: many; CDR3aa: CASRWTSGYEQYF; CDR3nt: TGTGCCAGCAGATGGACTAGCGGGTACGAGCAGTACTTC
j_gene: TRBJ1-1; d_gene: -; len: 13; v_gene: TRBV6-2/TRBV6-3; abundance: -; CDR3aa: CASSYDRDLEAFF; CDR3nt: TGTGCCAGCAGTTACGATCGGGATCTTGAAGCTTTCTTT
j_gene: TRBJ1-5; d_gene: -; len: 12; v_gene: TRBV30; abundance: many; CDR3aa: CAWSKADGTQHF; CDR3nt: TGTGCCTGGAGTAAGGCAGACGGCACCCAGCATTTT
j_gene: TRBJ2-5; d_gene: -; len: 13; v_gene: TRBV20-1; abundance: many; CDR3aa: CSASRDHQETQYF; CDR3nt: TGCAGTGCTTCCCGGGACCACCAAGAGACCCAGTACTTC
j_gene: TRBJ2-5; d_gene: TRBD1; len: 15; v_gene: TRBV7-9; abundance: -; CDR3aa: CASSLTWTGGETQYF; CDR3nt: TGTGCCAGCAGCTTAACCTGGACAGGGGGTGAGACCCAGTACTTC
j_gene: TRBJ1-5; d_gene: -; len: 13; v_gene: TRBV20-1; abundance: -; CDR3aa: CSAAERGNQPQHF; CDR3nt: TGCAGTGCGGCAGAGCGGGGCAATCAGCCCCAGCATTTT
j_gene: TRBJ2-2; d_gene: -; len: 16; v_gene: TRBV19; abundance: -; CDR3aa: CASSIDGRGSTGELFF; CDR3nt: TGTGCCAGTAGTATAGATGGGCGGGGAAGCACCGGGGAGCTGTTTTTT
j_gene: TRBJ2-5; d_gene: TRBD2; len: 12; v_gene: TRBV7-9; abundance: many; CDR3aa: CASSLAGETQYF; CDR3nt: TGTGCCAGCAGTTTAGCGGGAGAGACCCAGTACTTC
j_gene: TRBJ1-1; d_gene: TRBD1; len: 14; v_gene: TRBV10-3; abundance: many; CDR3aa: CAVTSGTGGTEAFF; CDR3nt: TGTGCCGTTACCTCCGGGACAGGAGGAACTGAAGCTTTCTTT
j_gene: TRBJ2-3; d_gene: -; len: 17; v_gene: TRBV11-2; abundance: once; CDR3aa: CASSRGEISGVTDTQYF; CDR3nt: TGTGCCAGCAGCCGAGGGGAGATTAGCGGTGTCACAGATACGCAGTATTTT
j_gene: TRBJ1-6; d_gene: -; len: 15; v_gene: TRBV11-2; abundance: many; CDR3aa: CASSLGGGPVSPLHF; CDR3nt: TGTGCCAGCAGCTTGGGGGGGGGTCCTGTTTCACCCCTCCACTTT
j_gene: TRBJ2-7; d_gene: TRBD2; len: 14; v_gene: TRBV15; abundance: few; CDR3aa: CATSKAGGSYEQYF; CDR3nt: TGTGCCACCAGCAAGGCGGGAGGGTCCTACGAGCAGTACTTC
j_gene: TRBJ2-1; d_gene: TRBD2; len: 17; v_gene: TRBV7-2; abundance: few; CDR3aa: CASSLWAGGSSYNEQFF; CDR3nt: TGTGCCAGCAGCTTATGGGCGGGAGGTTCCTCCTACAATGAGCAGTTCTTC
j_gene: TRBJ2-1; d_gene: TRBD2; len: 15; v_gene: TRBV27; abundance: -; CDR3aa: CASSLLAGVSNEQFF; CDR3nt: TGTGCCAGCAGTCTCCTAGCGGGAGTAAGCAATGAGCAGTTCTTC
j_gene: TRBJ1-6; d_gene: -; len: 15; v_gene: TRBV18; abundance: many; CDR3aa: CASSPPVGGDSPLHF; CDR3nt: TGTGCCAGCTCACCACCGGTCGGGGGCGATTCACCCCTCCACTTT
j_gene: TRBJ1-6; d_gene: -; len: 15; v_gene: TRBV24-1; abundance: many; CDR3aa: CAPRRASSYNSPLHF; CDR3nt: TGTGCCCCCAGAAGAGCGAGCTCCTATAATTCACCCCTCCACTTT
j_gene: TRBJ1-5; d_gene: -; len: 15; v_gene: TRBV7-9; abundance: few; CDR3aa: CASSMMDPPGGPQHF; CDR3nt: TGTGCCAGCAGCATGATGGACCCGCCGGGGGGGCCCCAGCATTTT
j_gene: TRBJ2-7; d_gene: -; len: 12; v_gene: TRBV28; abundance: -; CDR3aa: CASSWARGEQYF; CDR3nt: TGTGCCAGCAGTTGGGCAAGGGGCGAGCAGTACTTC
j_gene: TRBJ2-1; d_gene: -; len: 14; v_gene: TRBV10-3; abundance: -; CDR3aa: CAISGTDRYNEQFF; CDR3nt: TGTGCCATCAGTGGGACCGACCGATACAATGAGCAGTTCTTC
j_gene: TRBJ1-1; d_gene: -; len: 15; v_gene: TRBV30; abundance: -; CDR3aa: CAWSVRNRENTEAFF; CDR3nt: TGTGCCTGGAGTGTACGTAACAGGGAGAACACTGAAGCTTTCTTT
j_gene: TRBJ2-7; d_gene: -; len: 13; v_gene: TRBV18; abundance: -; CDR3aa: CASSNYTTYEQYF; CDR3nt: TGTGCCAGCTCAAATTACACTACCTACGAGCAGTACTTC
j_gene: TRBJ2-2; d_gene: TRBD2; len: 17; v_gene: TRBV5-1; abundance: -; CDR3aa: CASSISAGAVNTGELFF; CDR3nt: TGCGCCAGCAGCATCAGCGCGGGAGCCGTGAACACCGGGGAGCTGTTTTTT
j_gene: TRBJ1-1; d_gene: -; len: 14; v_gene: TRBV30; abundance: many; CDR3aa: CAWSVVGAYGEAFF; CDR3nt: TGTGCCTGGAGTGTAGTAGGGGCGTATGGTGAAGCTTTCTTT
j_gene: TRBJ1-2; d_gene: -; len: 15; v_gene: TRBV6-5; abundance: many; CDR3aa: CASSYSMVTAYGYTF; CDR3nt: TGTGCCAGCAGTTACTCGATGGTAACAGCCTATGGCTACACCTTC
j_gene: TRBJ2-7; d_gene: TRBD1; len: 14; v_gene: TRBV11-2; abundance: many; CDR3aa: CASSSGQGFYEQYF; CDR3nt: TGTGCCAGCAGCTCTGGACAGGGGTTCTACGAGCAGTACTTC
j_gene: TRBJ2-1; d_gene: -; len: 14; v_gene: TRBV7-2; abundance: many; CDR3aa: CASSFRARYNEQFF; CDR3nt: TGTGCCAGCAGCTTCCGTGCGCGCTACAATGAGCAGTTCTTC
j_gene: TRBJ2-7; d_gene: -; len: 19; v_gene: TRBV9; abundance: few; CDR3aa: CASSPARSLATTTRYEQYF; CDR3nt: TGTGCCAGCTCCCCCGCACGGTCCCTAGCAACTACCACACGCTACGAGCAGTACTTC